A single sample is the source of the 4 T cell receptor beta chains below, sequenced in a study of blood T cell repertoires in COVID-19. The repertoire was sequenced with immunoSEQ multiplex PCR; TCRdb's copy has only in-frame clones and lacks some. The data contain 350,000 to 400,000 clones, around 91% of them seen just once; the ten biggest clones take up 1%. The specimen was PBMCs or T cells enriched from blood (not recorded which). These receptors all stem from a young man who had recovered from COVID-19.

This clone has only one observation. The V call is TRBV19, the J call TRBJ2-7, with D possibly matching TRBD1 (6 bases). Germline V gene lookup returns CDR1 LNHDA and CDR2 SQIVND (reference sequence). V lost 1 base to trimming and J lost 0 bases, with 13 bases between them. This CDR3 is 16 amino acids long. In DNA form, the CDR3 reads TGTGCCAGTAGTATAGGAACAGGGACGATCTCCTACGAGCAGTACTTC. Protein sequence: CASSIGTGTISYEQYF.

This clone was detected once. J is TRBJ1-6 and V is TRBV27; D possibly corresponds to TRBD1 (6 bases). CDR3 size: 14 residues. V lost 1 base, J lost 7 bases, and 8 bases lay in between. From germline, CDR1 is MNHEY and CDR2 SMNVEV (reference sequence). The CDR3 bases are TGTGCCAGCAGTTTATGGGGGCCAAATTCACCCCTCCACTTT. Its protein product is CASSLWGPNSPLHF.

The J gene is TRBJ2-1, the V gene TRBV10-1, with 9 nucleotides matching TRBD2. J was trimmed by 7 bases and V by 2 bases; bases with no gene match: 12. Germline-derived CDR1 and CDR2 are WNHNN and SYGVQD (reference sequence). CDR3 size: 17 residues. CDR3 residues: CASSERVAGVLGNEQFF. In DNA, the CDR3 is TGCGCCAGCAGTGAGAGGGTAGCGGGAGTATTAGGGAATGAGCAGTTCTTC.

The V call is TRBV13, the J call TRBJ1-2; no clear D. This CDR3 comprises 12 residues. The germline gives CDR1 PRHDT, CDR2 FYEKMQ (reference sequence). Trimming left V 3 bases short and J 8 bases short, with 10 bases between. The CDR3 spells CASSLGRVGYTF. The CDR3 DNA follows: TGTGCCAGCAGCTTGGGTCGGGTCGGCTACACCTTC. The full variable domain, completed using reference TRBV13 and TRBJ1-2, is AAGVIQSPRHLIKEKRETATLKCYPIPRHDTVYWYQQGPGQDPQFLISFYEKMQSDKGSIPDRFSAQQFSDYHSELNMSSLELGDSALYFCASSLGRVGYTFGSGTRLTVV.